This T cell receptor (beta chain) is from a study of blood T cell repertoires in COVID-19. This table comes from immunoSEQ multiplex PCR, and its TCRdb copy is limited to in-frame clones, with some not included. The sample records approximately 300,000 clones, around 89% being singletons. The V gene's germline CDR1 is SGHTA and CDR2 FQGNSA. CDR3 length equals 13 residues. Trimming cost V 1 base and J 6 bases, with 7 bases left between them. Of note for this clone: The same CDR3 also results from other DNA sequences found in this sample.

The V and J genes are TRBV7-2 and TRBJ2-1; D is possibly TRBD1 (5 bases). The sequenced sample consisted of peripheral blood. This clonotype was sampled from a man younger than 30 who had recovered from COVID-19. The DNA of the CDR3 is TGTGCCAGCAGCTTAGGACAGATCAATGAGCAGTTCTTC. This sequence encodes CASSLGQINEQFF.